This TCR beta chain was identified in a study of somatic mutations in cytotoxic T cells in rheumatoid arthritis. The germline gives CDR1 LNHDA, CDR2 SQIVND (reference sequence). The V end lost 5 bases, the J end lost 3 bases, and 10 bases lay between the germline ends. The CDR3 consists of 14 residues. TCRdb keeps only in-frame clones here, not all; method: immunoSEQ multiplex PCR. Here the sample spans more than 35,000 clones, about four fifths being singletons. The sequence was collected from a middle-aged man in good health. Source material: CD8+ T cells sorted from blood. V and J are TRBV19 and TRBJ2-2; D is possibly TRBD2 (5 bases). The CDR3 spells CASSSGLYTGELFF. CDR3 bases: TGTGCCAGTAGTTCCGGACTGTACACCGGGGAGCTGTTTTTT.